The 27 T cell receptor beta chains given below trace back to one sample, sequenced in a study of T-cell memory formation after mild COVID-19. TCRdb reprocessed the 5' RACE reads with MiXCR, giving one entry per CDR3 protein. The table lists about half a million distinct CDR3 sequences, 18% of them singletons. The specimen sequenced was PBMCs or a T cell subset sorted from them (not recorded which). These receptor sequences come from an adult woman who had mild COVID-19 (a few samples of this study predate the infection). Cell type and time point are not known.

The table lists this clonotype with many counts. The rearrangement joins TRBV5-5 to TRBJ2-6; no reliable D call. The CDR3 contains 16 residues. Trimming removed 0 bases at V and 2 bases at J, with 9 bases between. CDR1 is SGHKS and CDR2 is YYEKEE in the germline V gene (reference sequence). The CDR3 region has the DNA TGTGCCAGCAGCTTGGCAGAGATACCTGGGGCCAACGTCCTGACTTTC. Translation: CASSLAEIPGANVLTF.

The chain joins TRBV21-1 to TRBJ2-3. TRBV21-1 is reported as a pseudogene. The CDR3 contains 15 residues. CDR3 DNA: TGTGCCAGCAGCAAATCCGCGCAGTACACAGATACGCAGTATTTT. The encoded protein is CASSKSAQYTDTQYF.

The rearrangement joins TRBV7-9 to TRBJ2-1; D remains ambiguous. The CDR3 covers 15 residues. CDR1 and CDR2 from the germline V gene are SEHNR and FQNEAQ (reference sequence). Trimming shortened V by 5 bases and J by 4 bases, and 15 bases separated the two germline ends. CDR3 in amino acids: CASSPLMGAYNEQFF. The DNA of the CDR3 is TGTGCCAGCAGCCCTTTAATGGGTGCGTACAATGAGCAGTTCTTC.

The chain joins TRBV3-1 to TRBJ2-1; 8 bases are a match to TRBD2. Trimming removed 3 bases from V and 3 bases from J; junction bases left unmatched: 4. This CDR3 is 15 amino acids long. CDR1 is LGHDT, CDR2 YNNKEL, per germline (reference sequence). The CDR3 reads CASSQASGGYNEQFF. CDR3 DNA sequence: TGTGCCAGCAGCCAGGCAAGCGGGGGCTACAATGAGCAGTTCTTC.

The chain is built from TRBV9 and TRBJ1-2; a weak D match, TRBD1 (6 bases). CDR1 and CDR2 from the germline V gene are SGDLS and YYNGEE. V gave up 3 bases and J gave up 10 bases, with 13 bases separating them. The CDR3 length is 12 residues. The CDR3 is CASSARDNAYTF. CDR3 sequence (DNA): TGTGCCAGCAGCGCCCGGGACAATGCCTACACCTTC.

This clonotype was observed at least ten times. This CDR3 reads CSAKLAGGNTGELFF. The CDR3 DNA is TGCAGCGCCAAACTAGCGGGAGGGAACACCGGGGAGCTGTTTTTT. This rearrangement joins TRBV29-1 to TRBJ2-2, with 12 positions matching TRBD2. The ends lost 7 bases at V and 1 base at J; junction bases unmatched: 4. The CDR3 sequence is 15 residues long. Germline CDR1 is SQVTM and CDR2 is ANQGSEA.

The chain carries TRBV24-1 and TRBJ2-7, with 7 bases lining up with TRBD1. The ends lost 6 bases at V and 6 bases at J; junction bases unmatched: 10. This CDR3 region has 14 residues. Germline V gives CDR1 KGHDR, CDR2 SFDVKD. In DNA, the CDR3 is TGTGCCACCAGTAAAGCGGAGCCAGGGGGCGAGCAGTACTTC. It codes for CATSKAEPGGEQYF.

Many counts were recorded for this clonotype. A much larger clonotype is one base distant, so this may be a read error. The rearrangement uses TRBV7-9 and TRBJ2-1; 10 positions agree with TRBD2. The CDR3 sequence is 15 residues long. The J segment lost 7 bases and the V segment lost 2 bases, leaving 5 bases of the junction unmatched. CDR1 is SEHNR and CDR2 is FQNEAQ in the germline V gene (reference sequence). The CDR3 loop is CASSLLAGVRNEQFF. The CDR3 nucleotides are TGTGCCAGCAGCTTACTAGCGGGAGTAAGGAATGAGCAGTTCTTC.

V is TRBV5-1 and J is TRBJ2-7; 7 nucleotides line up with TRBD1. In germline, CDR1 is SGHRS, CDR2 YFSETQ. The trim removed 4 bases at V and 3 bases at J, leaving 7 bases unmatched. The CDR3 runs to 14 residues. Here the CDR3 DNA reads TGCGCCAGCAGCAAGGCCGGGACAGTCTACGAGCAGTACTTC. Translating it yields CASSKAGTVYEQYF.

This clonotype appeared a few times. The chain joins TRBV27 to TRBJ2-7; no reliable D call. Germline values: CDR1 MNHEY, CDR2 SMNVEV (reference sequence). The CDR3 has 13 amino acids. The V and J ends lost 0 bases and 5 bases respectively, with 8 bases between them. The CDR3, as DNA: TGTGCCAGCAGTTTATCCCCCGCGGACGAGCAGTACTTC. Translating it yields CASSLSPADEQYF.

The chain joins TRBV5-5 to TRBJ1-2, with D tentatively TRBD1 (6 bases). This CDR3 region has 13 residues. The V end was cut by 4 bases, the J end by 4 bases, with 11 bases between. Germline-derived CDR1 and CDR2 are SGHKS and YYEKEE (reference sequence). In DNA, the CDR3 is TGTGCCAGCAGCAGGCAGGGGCTCTATGGCTACACCTTC. This codes for CASSRQGLYGYTF.

There are a few counts of this clonotype. The rearrangement links TRBV30 to TRBJ2-2; tentatively, D is TRBD1 (6 bases). The CDR3 totals 16 residues. V was shortened by 3 bases and J by 1 base, with 15 bases between the two germline ends. Germline values: CDR1 GTSNPN, CDR2 SVGIG (reference sequence). This CDR3 reads CAWSALPGQNTGELFF. The CDR3, as DNA: TGTGCCTGGAGCGCCCTCCCGGGACAGAACACCGGGGAGCTGTTTTTT.

This clonotype came up many times. V usage is TRBV7-6 and J usage is TRBJ2-1; 9 nucleotides agree with TRBD2. The length of the CDR3 is 15 residues. With V trimmed by 7 bases and J by 8 bases, 12 bases remained unmatched. Germline V gives CDR1 SGHVS, CDR2 FNYEAQ. DNA of the CDR3: TGTGCCAGCAAAAGATATAGCGGGAGCGGGGATGAGCAGTTCTTC. Translated, it gives CASKRYSGSGDEQFF.

The chain employs TRBV7-2 and TRBJ2-1, with D perhaps given as TRBD1 or TRBD2 (6 bases each). The CDR3 is 13 amino acids. The V end was cut by 7 bases, the J end by 14 bases, with 21 bases between. Germline-derived CDR1 and CDR2 are SGHTA and FQGNSA. CDR3 sequence: CASTNRGGTQEFF. The CDR3 DNA reads TGTGCCAGCACCAATAGAGGGGGGACCCAGGAGTTCTTC.

In its sample, this clonotype was seen many times. The chain uses TRBV15 and TRBJ2-4; 8 nucleotides match TRBD1. This CDR3 region has 15 residues. Germline V CDR1 and CDR2: LNHNV, YYDKDF (reference sequence). With 5 bases clipped from V and 1 base from J, the junction kept 4 bases outside the gene matches. The CDR3 loop reads CATSPGGPAKNIQYF. The DNA of the CDR3 is TGTGCCACCAGCCCAGGGGGCCCGGCCAAAAACATTCAGTACTTC.

This clonotype was picked up a small number of times. The chain joins TRBV4-2 to TRBJ2-7; 13 bases match TRBD2. This CDR3 contains 16 residues. Germline CDR1 LGHNA, CDR2 YNFKEQ. J gave up 7 bases and V 0 bases, and 6 bases lay outside the gene matches. The CDR3 loop is CASSQDYTSGRGEQYF. Here the CDR3 DNA reads TGTGCCAGCAGCCAAGATTATACTAGCGGGAGGGGAGAGCAGTACTTC.

This clonotype was counted only a few times. The chain is built from TRBV3-1 and TRBJ2-7, with D maybe TRBD1 (6 bases). The CDR3 loop spans 14 amino acids. Trimming pared 5 bases from V and 9 bases from J, leaving 20 bases between. CDR1 and CDR2 (germline): LGHDT, YNNKEL (reference sequence). The CDR3 DNA reads as TGTGCCAGCAGCAGCCGTCAAACAGGGACGGGGCAGTACTTC. It specifies CASSSRQTGTGQYF.

The genes are TRBV7-9 and TRBJ2-7; D is undetermined. V lost 2 bases to trimming and J lost 1 base, with 6 bases between them. The CDR3 is made up of 13 amino acids. Germline V gene lookup returns CDR1 SEHNR and CDR2 FQNEAQ (reference sequence). In DNA form, the CDR3 reads TGTGCCAGCAGCTTAATTAGTTCCTACGAGCAGTACTTC. Its protein product is CASSLISSYEQYF.

The chain links TRBV19 to TRBJ2-2; D is uncertain. V lost 3 bases and J lost 1, with 3 bases in between. The CDR3 contains 13 residues. The germline gives CDR1 LNHDA, CDR2 SQIVND (reference sequence). CDR3 protein: CASSILNTGELFF. The CDR3 region has the DNA TGTGCCAGTAGTATCCTGAACACCGGGGAGCTGTTTTTT.

The chain combines TRBV5-1 with TRBJ1-1; D remains unclear. This CDR3 contains 16 residues. Per germline, CDR1 SGHRS and CDR2 YFSETQ. Trimming cost V 2 bases and J 0 bases, with 14 bases left between them. The CDR3 sequence is CASSFRGPLMNTEAFF. CDR3 in DNA: TGCGCCAGCAGCTTTCGTGGGCCCCTCATGAACACTGAAGCTTTCTTT.

J is TRBJ2-1 and V is TRBV6-4; 14 nucleotides match TRBD2. The V and J ends lost 6 bases and 8 bases, in that order; junction bases with no gene match: 9. The CDR3 covers 16 residues. CDR1 is MRHNA, CDR2 SNTAGT, per germline. This CDR3 reads CASSSGLAGGSDEQFF. In DNA, the CDR3 is TGTGCCAGCAGCTCAGGACTAGCGGGGGGTTCGGATGAGCAGTTCTTC.

This clonotype was counted a few times. Here the CDR3 reads CASTGGGNSPLHF. The CDR3 region has the DNA TGTGCCAGCACCGGAGGGGGAAATTCACCCCTCCACTTT. The chain recombines TRBV6-6 with TRBJ1-6; D might be TRBD1 (6 bases). This CDR3 has 13 amino acids. Trimming left V 7 bases short and J 7 bases short, with 11 bases between. Germline CDR1 MNHNY, CDR2 SVGAGI (reference sequence).

V usage is TRBV5-5 and J usage is TRBJ2-3, with 7 bases aligning to TRBD1. The CDR3 extends over 11 amino acids. V trimming: 6 bases; J trimming: 5 bases; junction bases outside the gene matches: 0. Germline CDR1 is SGHKS and CDR2 is YYEKEE (reference sequence). This CDR3 is CASNRGDTQYF. The DNA for the CDR3 is TGTGCCAGCAACAGGGGAGATACGCAGTATTTT.

This chain joins TRBV12-3 or TRBV12-4 and TRBJ2-2; D uncertain. The V and J ends lost 7 bases and 9 bases respectively, with 12 bases between them. This CDR3 region has 12 residues. The CDR3 DNA follows: TGTGCCAGCATCACCGAAGGGAGGGAGCTGTTTTTT. The encoded protein is CASITEGRELFF.

This clonotype has just a few counts. This chain links TRBV30 with TRBJ1-1; D remains ambiguous. Trimming stripped 3 bases from V and 3 bases from J, with 11 bases between. The CDR3 covers 13 residues. Germline-derived CDR1 and CDR2 are GTSNPN and SVGIG (reference sequence). Written as DNA, the CDR3 is TGTGCCTGGAGAATTGGGCCCTACACTGAAGCTTTCTTT. This gives the protein CAWRIGPYTEAFF.

The rearrangement joins TRBV3-1 to TRBJ1-1; D might be TRBD1 (5 bases). Between the trimmed V and J ends, which lost 5 bases and 7 bases, there was a span of 20 bases. The CDR3 runs to 15 residues. Per germline, CDR1 LGHDT and CDR2 YNNKEL (reference sequence). CDR3 nucleotide sequence: TGTGCCAGCAGCGGTGAATGGGGGAGTCCGGGTGAAGCTTTCTTT. Translation gives CASSGEWGSPGEAFF.

This clonotype was picked up a small number of times. This chain's CDR3 is CASRPGVVSGANVLTF. For the CDR3, the DNA is TGTGCCAGTAGGCCAGGGGTTGTCTCTGGGGCCAACGTCCTGACTTTC. The chain links TRBV19 to TRBJ2-6; a weak D match, TRBD1 (6 bases). The V gene lost 6 bases and the J gene lost 0 bases, with 12 bases spanning the gap. CDR3 length: 16 residues. Per germline, CDR1 LNHDA and CDR2 SQIVND (reference sequence).